These 30 T cell receptor beta chains share one sample of origin, sequenced in a study of persistence of HIV-infected CD4 T cells. These receptors' antigens are unknown. The libraries were made with immunoSEQ version 4 in survey mode. Repertoires were generated with immunoSEQ multiplex PCR, while TCRdb's copy carries only in-frame clones and drops some. The table has some 41,000 clones, approximately 86% seen once. Anti-CD3/anti-CD28 beads served as a nonspecific positive control stimulus. Sorting selected CD4+ T cells upregulating both CD40 ligand and CD69. The material was CD4+ T cells sorted from PBMCs after approximately 19-hour stimulation, obtained from a patient who received antiretroviral therapy. The receptor source for this set is an adult man with HIV who was CMV-seropositive.

This chain links TRBV27 with TRBJ1-6; TRBD1 agrees at 8 bases. Germline-derived CDR1 and CDR2 are MNHEY and SMNVEV (reference sequence). This CDR3 has 14 amino acids. Germline trimming cut 5 bases from V and 7 bases from J; bases unmatched to any gene: 4. The CDR3 DNA reads TGTGCCAGCAGTAGACAGGGGAAGAATTCACCCCTCCACTTT. This gives the protein CASSRQGKNSPLHF.

The chain combines TRBV19 with TRBJ2-2; tentative D call: TRBD1 (5 bases). The V end was cut by 7 bases, the J end by 4 bases, with 16 bases between. Germline-derived CDR1 and CDR2 are LNHDA and SQIVND (reference sequence). The CDR3 runs to 15 residues. CDR3 DNA: TGTGCCAGTAAAAAGGGGCAGGAGCCCACCGGGGAGCTGTTTTTT. Its translation is CASKKGQEPTGELFF.

CDR3 sequence (DNA): TGTGCCAGCAGCACAGGAGGCTCTCAGCCCCAGCATTTT. It translates to CASSTGGSQPQHF. The chain employs TRBV12-3 or TRBV12-4 and TRBJ1-5, with a tentative D call TRBD1 (5 bases). CDR3 length: 13 amino acids. V lost 6 bases and J lost 6, with 12 bases in between.

The chain joins TRBV6-6 to TRBJ1-2; no clear D. The CDR3 runs 11 residues. The V end was cut by 10 bases, the J end by 2 bases, with 8 bases between. Looked up from germline, CDR1 is MNHNY and CDR2 is SVGAGI (reference sequence). CDR3 residues: CATAQNYGYTF. As DNA, the CDR3 is TGTGCCACCGCTCAAAACTATGGCTACACCTTC.

The chain recombines TRBV10-2 with TRBJ1-5; TRBD1 is a possible D gene (5 bases). The CDR3 is 15 residues long. Trimming shortened V by 0 bases and J by 0 bases, and 6 bases separated the two germline ends. CDR1 is WSHSY, CDR2 SAAADI, per germline. This CDR3 reads CASSESGGSNQPQHF. CDR3 nucleotides: TGCGCCAGCAGTGAGTCCGGGGGTAGCAATCAGCCCCAGCATTTT.

The sample holds a few counts of this clone. This chain links TRBV6-6 with TRBJ1-2, with TRBD1 as a possible D gene (6 bases). The germline V gene has CDR1 MNHNY and CDR2 SVGAGI (reference sequence). Trimming removed 2 bases at V and 6 bases at J, with 10 bases between. The CDR3 runs 13 residues. The CDR3 region is CASSYRPGDGYTF. CDR3 coding DNA: TGTGCCAGCAGTTACCGGCCAGGGGATGGCTACACCTTC.

CDR3 DNA sequence: TGCAGCGTAGGAAACAATGAGCAGTTCTTC. Amino acids: CSVGNNEQFF. This chain links TRBV29-1 with TRBJ2-1; unclear D gene. Looked up from germline, CDR1 is SQVTM and CDR2 is ANQGSEA. V lost 6 bases and J lost 5, with 5 bases in between. The CDR3 runs to 10 residues.

This chain connects TRBV27 to TRBJ1-1; 8 bases fit TRBD1. This CDR3 has 15 residues. CDR1 MNHEY and CDR2 SMNVEV come from the germline V gene (reference sequence). V lost 0 bases and J lost 4; bases outside the gene matches: 4. The CDR3 DNA reads TGTGCCAGCAGTTTATCCGGACAGGGTACCACTGAAGCTTTCTTT. Its protein product is CASSLSGQGTTEAFF.

The chain links TRBV19 to TRBJ1-5; no clear D. V lost 4 bases and J 3 bases, leaving 13 bases between the germline ends. Germline V gene sequence: CDR1 LNHDA, CDR2 SQIVND (reference sequence). This CDR3 is 15 amino acids long. The CDR3 spells CASSSQARNNQPQHF. CDR3 sequence (DNA): TGTGCCAGTAGTAGCCAGGCCCGGAACAATCAGCCCCAGCATTTT.

This chain connects TRBV29-1 to TRBJ2-5; TRBD2 agrees at 7 bases. The V segment lost 4 bases and the J segment 0 bases; nucleotides outside the gene matches: 11. The germline CDR1 and CDR2 sequences are SQVTM and ANQGSEA. This CDR3 spans 16 amino acids. The CDR3 loop is CSVGRVAGSHQETQYF. The DNA of the CDR3 is TGCAGCGTTGGAAGAGTAGCGGGTAGCCACCAAGAGACCCAGTACTTC.

V is TRBV28 and J is TRBJ2-3, with 11 bases aligning to TRBD1. The CDR3 has 18 residues. Trimming at V came to 5 bases and at J to 3 bases, leaving 13 bases not matched to a gene. The germline CDR1 and CDR2 sequences are MDHEN and SYDVKM. The CDR3 reads CASSGPIPGQGETDTQYF. In DNA form, the CDR3 reads TGTGCCAGCAGTGGCCCTATTCCGGGACAGGGGGAAACAGATACGCAGTATTTT. Looking up the rest from reference TRBV28 and TRBJ2-3 gives the full variable domain: DVKVTQSSRYLVKRTGEKVFLECVQDMDHENMFWYRQDPGLGLRLIYFSYDVKMKEKGDIPEGYSVSREKKERFSLILESASTNQTSMYLCASSGPIPGQGETDTQYFGPGTRLTVL.

The chain uses TRBV6-5 and TRBJ2-1, with 13 positions matching TRBD2. The CDR3 is 16 residues long. Per the germline V gene, CDR1 is MNHEY and CDR2 is SVGAGI. With 1 base clipped from V and 7 bases from J, the junction kept 4 bases outside the gene matches. The CDR3 sequence: CASSYWGLAGPNEQFF. DNA of the CDR3: TGTGCCAGCAGTTACTGGGGACTAGCGGGGCCGAATGAGCAGTTCTTC.

CDR3 residues: CAWSVRGGGLIGQPQHF. DNA for the CDR3: TGTGCCTGGAGTGTAAGGGGAGGGGGCCTCATCGGGCAGCCCCAGCATTTT. The chain links TRBV30 to TRBJ1-5; the match to TRBD1 covers 7 bases. CDR3 length: 17 amino acids. Trimming at V came to 0 bases and at J to 7 bases, leaving 15 bases not matched to a gene. Germline V gene data show CDR1 as GTSNPN and CDR2 as SVGIG (reference sequence).

J is TRBJ1-4 and V is TRBV5-6; 12 nucleotides line up with TRBD1. The CDR3 totals 16 residues. Germline CDR1 reads SGHDT; CDR2 reads YYEEEE. V was clipped by 0 bases and J by 8 bases; unmatched bases: 5. The CDR3 spells CASSLEGTGGGEKLFF. In nucleotides, the CDR3 is TGTGCCAGCAGCTTGGAGGGGACAGGGGGCGGCGAAAAACTGTTTTTT.

This clone was recorded once. V usage is TRBV6-5 and J usage is TRBJ2-7, with 11 bases lining up with TRBD1. The V and J ends lost 8 bases and 0 bases, in that order; junction bases with no gene match: 3. The CDR3 runs 14 residues. Germline V gene sequence: CDR1 MNHEY, CDR2 SVGAGI. CDR3 DNA: TGTGCCAGCGGAGGACAGGGGGCCTCCTACGAGCAGTACTTC. Protein product: CASGGQGASYEQYF.

This chain connects TRBV6-2 or TRBV6-3 to TRBJ2-1; possibly TRBD2 for D (6 bases). The V gene lost 0 bases and the J gene lost 2 bases, with 8 bases spanning the gap. The CDR3 spans 15 residues. The germline V gene encodes CDR1 MNHEY and CDR2 SVGEGT. The CDR3 nucleotides are TGTGCCAGCAGTTACTCTCGCGGGACCTACAATGAGCAGTTCTTC. It is translated as CASSYSRGTYNEQFF.

The genes are TRBV6-5 and TRBJ1-2, with D possibly matching TRBD1 (5 bases). Trimming cost V 7 bases and J 4 bases, with 16 bases left between them. Germline CDR1 and CDR2: MNHEY and SVGAGI. The CDR3 has 14 residues. CDR3 bases: TGTGCCAGCACCGCTGGGGGGTCCGGCTATGGCTACACCTTC. Translating gives CASTAGGSGYGYTF.

The chain recombines TRBV29-1 with TRBJ2-7, with 14 positions matching TRBD2. Unmatched junction bases numbered 7, after V lost 8 bases and J lost 7 bases. CDR1 and CDR2 (germline): SQVTM, ANQGSEA. This CDR3 contains 13 residues. CDR3 protein: CSFTRTSGREQYF. The CDR3 DNA reads as TGCAGCTTTACGCGGACTAGCGGGAGGGAGCAGTACTTC.

The genes are TRBV30 and TRBJ1-4; D uncertain. Germline lookup yields CDR1 GTSNPN and CDR2 SVGIG (reference sequence). The CDR3 has 14 residues. Trimming stripped 0 bases from V and 8 bases from J, with 13 bases between. The CDR3 sequence: CAWSVLAREEKLFF. In DNA, the CDR3 is TGTGCCTGGAGTGTACTGGCACGGGAGGAAAAACTGTTTTTT. Using reference TRBV30 and TRBJ1-4 for the parts outside the CDR3, the full variable domain is SQTIHQWPATLVQPVGSPLSLECTVEGTSNPNLYWYRQAAGRGLQLLFYSVGIGQISSEVPQNLSASRPQDRQFILSSKKLLLSDSGFYLCAWSVLAREEKLFFGSGTQLSVL.

A few counts support this clone. V gene TRBV2 combines with J gene TRBJ2-7, with D perhaps matching TRBD1 (6 bases). V was trimmed by 5 bases and J by 3 bases, leaving 17 bases between them. This CDR3 region has 15 residues. CDR1 SNHLY and CDR2 FYNNEI come from the germline V gene. CDR3 in DNA: TGTGCCAGCAGTAGGTTCAGGGGCAGGGACTACGAGCAGTACTTC. This sequence encodes CASSRFRGRDYEQYF.

This clone was seen a single time. The rearrangement links TRBV29-1 to TRBJ1-1; possibly TRBD1 for D (6 bases). Per germline, CDR1 SQVTM and CDR2 ANQGSEA. Trimming removed 0 bases from V and 10 bases from J, with 15 bases in between. The CDR3 covers 13 residues. As DNA, the CDR3 is TGCAGCGTTGAAGATGTATCAGGGGCCGGAGCTTTCTTT. It codes for CSVEDVSGAGAFF.

The genes are TRBV30 and TRBJ2-7; TRBD1 matches 7 bases. Germline V gene lookup returns CDR1 GTSNPN and CDR2 SVGIG (reference sequence). This CDR3 comprises 15 residues. Trimming at V came to 2 bases and at J to 1 base, leaving 8 bases not matched to a gene. The CDR3 region is CAWSKQGLGSYEQYF. The CDR3 DNA is TGTGCCTGGAGTAAACAGGGGTTAGGATCCTACGAGCAGTACTTC.

The chain carries TRBV18 and TRBJ2-2; D not certain. The CDR3 extends over 15 amino acids. The germline V gene has CDR1 KGHSH and CDR2 LQKENI. The germline V and J ends were trimmed by 3 bases and 1 base, with 9 bases remaining between them. CDR3 bases: TGTGCCAGCTCACCGTCGGCCCAGAACACCGGGGAGCTGTTTTTT. This translates into CASSPSAQNTGELFF.

J is TRBJ2-5 and V is TRBV4-2, with 7 positions matching TRBD1. J was trimmed by 2 bases and V by 2 bases; bases with no gene match: 8. Germline-derived CDR1 and CDR2 are LGHNA and YNFKEQ. This CDR3 has 16 amino acids. CDR3 amino acids: CASSQKDPTGQETQYF. For the CDR3, the DNA is TGTGCCAGCAGCCAAAAGGACCCGACAGGGCAAGAGACCCAGTACTTC.

The chain combines TRBV29-1 with TRBJ2-2, with D maybe TRBD2 (6 bases). This CDR3 has 16 residues. V was cut by 2 bases and J by 3 bases, with 16 bases left in between. Per the germline V gene, CDR1 is SQVTM and CDR2 is ANQGSEA. The CDR3 loop is CSVEWEGSGHTGELFF. As DNA, the CDR3 is TGCAGCGTTGAATGGGAAGGTAGCGGACACACCGGGGAGCTGTTTTTT.

The chain employs TRBV6-5 and TRBJ2-7; D ambiguous. CDR1 and CDR2 (germline): MNHEY, SVGAGI. The CDR3 sequence is 15 residues long. V was trimmed by 9 bases and J by 0 bases, leaving 18 bases between them. DNA of the CDR3: TGTGCCAGTAGGAACTCGGCCGAGAGCTCCTACGAGCAGTACTTC. It is translated as CASRNSAESSYEQYF.

The rearrangement joins TRBV9 to TRBJ2-2; TRBD1 agrees at 8 bases. The CDR3 has 14 residues. The germline V gene has CDR1 SGDLS and CDR2 YYNGEE. J was trimmed by 7 bases and V by 4 bases; bases with no gene match: 6. The CDR3 sequence: CASSWQGAVGELFF. For the CDR3, the DNA is TGTGCCAGCAGCTGGCAGGGGGCGGTCGGGGAGCTGTTTTTT.

The genes are TRBV12-3 or TRBV12-4 and TRBJ1-2; D gene uncertain. The CDR3 is 12 residues long. V was trimmed by 3 bases and J by 3 bases, leaving 5 bases between them. For the CDR3, the DNA is TGTGCCAGCAGTTTCCAGGACTATGGCTACACCTTC. Translation: CASSFQDYGYTF.

The chain employs TRBV6-5 and TRBJ1-1; D call uncertain. Per germline, CDR1 MNHEY and CDR2 SVGAGI. The V end lost 5 bases, the J end lost 4 bases, and 11 bases lay between the germline ends. The CDR3 totals 13 residues. CDR3 bases: TGTGCCAGCAGTATTACCAGGACCACTGAAGCTTTCTTT. Translating gives CASSITRTTEAFF.

This clone has just one count. The chain combines TRBV2 with TRBJ1-5, with TRBD1 identical over 10 bases. This CDR3 is built from 16 residues. Trimming cost V 4 bases and J 2 bases; bases outside gene matches: 5. CDR1 SNHLY and CDR2 FYNNEI come from the germline V gene. In DNA form, the CDR3 reads TGTGCCAGCAGTGGAGAGACAGGGGGCGGCAATCAGCCCCAGCATTTT. This gives the protein CASSGETGGGNQPQHF.